This T cell receptor (beta chain) was observed in a study of T-cell reconstitution after alpha-beta-depleted transplantation in children. Unique molecular identifiers were incorporated when the TCRbeta library was constructed. One entry per CDR3 protein results from TCRdb running MiXCR on the PCR reads. The profile shows about 110,000 distinct CDR3 sequences, 6.4% of them singletons. This clonotype was counted many times. The TCR sequence derives from a male patient aged 2-10 years who had a stem cell transplant for acute lymphoblastic leukemia, so the T cells may come from the graft donor. Material: PBMCs, mostly from graft donor cells, obtained 360 days after TCRalphabeta/CD19-depleted stem cell transplant.

CDR3 DNA: TGTGCCATCGGGAAGGACAGGGAAGACTCACCCCTCCACTTT. Amino acid sequence: CAIGKDREDSPLHF. This sequence joins TRBV10-3 and TRBJ1-6; 8 bases are shared with TRBD1. J lost 10 bases, V lost 8 bases, and 10 bases had no gene match. The CDR3 length is 14 residues. The germline V gene has CDR1 ENHRY and CDR2 SYGVKD.